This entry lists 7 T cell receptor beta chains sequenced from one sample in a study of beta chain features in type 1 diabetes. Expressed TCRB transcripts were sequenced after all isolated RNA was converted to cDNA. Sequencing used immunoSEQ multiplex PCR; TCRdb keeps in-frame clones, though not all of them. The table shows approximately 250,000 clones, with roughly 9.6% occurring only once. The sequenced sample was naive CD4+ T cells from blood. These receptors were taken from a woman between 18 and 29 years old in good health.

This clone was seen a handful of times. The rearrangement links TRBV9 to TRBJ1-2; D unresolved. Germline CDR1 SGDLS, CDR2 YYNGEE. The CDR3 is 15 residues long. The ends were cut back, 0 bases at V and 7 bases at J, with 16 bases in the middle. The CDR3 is CASSVARDVRLGYTF. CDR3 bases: TGTGCCAGCAGCGTAGCCCGGGATGTTAGACTTGGCTACACCTTC.

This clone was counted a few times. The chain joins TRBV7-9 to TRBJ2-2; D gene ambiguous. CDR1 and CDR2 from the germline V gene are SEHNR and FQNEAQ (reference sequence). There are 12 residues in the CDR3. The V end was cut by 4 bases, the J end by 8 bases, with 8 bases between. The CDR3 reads CASSSLVGELFF. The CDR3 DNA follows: TGTGCCAGCAGCTCCCTAGTGGGGGAGCTGTTTTTT.

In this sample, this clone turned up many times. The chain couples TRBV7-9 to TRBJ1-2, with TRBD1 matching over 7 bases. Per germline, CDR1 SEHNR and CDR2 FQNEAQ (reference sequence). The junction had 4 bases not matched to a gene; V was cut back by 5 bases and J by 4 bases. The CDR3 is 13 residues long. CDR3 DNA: TGTGCCAGCAGCGCGGGACAGATCTATGGCTACACCTTC. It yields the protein CASSAGQIYGYTF.

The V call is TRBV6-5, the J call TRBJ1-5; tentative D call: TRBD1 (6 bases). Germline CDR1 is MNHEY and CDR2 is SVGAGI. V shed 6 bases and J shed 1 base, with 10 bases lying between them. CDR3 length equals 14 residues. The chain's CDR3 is CASRVGGSNQPQHF. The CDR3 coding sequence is TGTGCCAGCAGAGTAGGGGGAAGCAATCAGCCCCAGCATTTT.

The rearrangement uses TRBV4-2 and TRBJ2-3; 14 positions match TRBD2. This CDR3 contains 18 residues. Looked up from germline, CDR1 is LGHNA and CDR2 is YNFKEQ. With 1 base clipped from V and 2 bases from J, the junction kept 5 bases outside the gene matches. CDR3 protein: CASSQVGLAGANTDTQYF. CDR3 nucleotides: TGTGCCAGCAGCCAAGTGGGACTAGCGGGAGCGAACACAGATACGCAGTATTTT.

This chain's CDR3 is CASSVDPGGTEAFF. CDR3 nucleotide sequence: TGTGCCAGCAGCGTAGATCCCGGGGGCACTGAAGCTTTCTTT. This rearrangement joins TRBV9 to TRBJ1-1; perhaps TRBD1 as D (5 bases). CDR1 is SGDLS, CDR2 YYNGEE, per germline. Between the trimmed V and J ends, which lost 0 bases and 4 bases, there was a span of 10 bases. The CDR3 loop spans 14 amino acids.

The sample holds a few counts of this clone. CDR3 bases: TGTGCCAGCACGACGAAAGGGGCCGGGGGGAGAAGCACAGATACGCAGTATTTT. It encodes CASTTKGAGGRSTDTQYF. V is TRBV21-1 and J is TRBJ2-3; TRBD2 is the table's D call and was not checked against the DNA. TRBV21-1 is labeled a pseudogene. The CDR3 has 18 amino acids.